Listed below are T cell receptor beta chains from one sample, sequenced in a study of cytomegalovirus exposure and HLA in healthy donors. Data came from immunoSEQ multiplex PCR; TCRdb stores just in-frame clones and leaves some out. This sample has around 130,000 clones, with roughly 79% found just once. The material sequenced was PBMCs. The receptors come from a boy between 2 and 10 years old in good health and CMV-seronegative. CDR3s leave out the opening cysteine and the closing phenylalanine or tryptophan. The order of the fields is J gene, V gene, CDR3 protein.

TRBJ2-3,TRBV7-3,ASSPFRGDTQY
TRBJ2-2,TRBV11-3,ASSLALRDTGELF
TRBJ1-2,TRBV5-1,ASSPRVTNTNYGYT
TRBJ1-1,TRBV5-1,ASKTLAEDMNTEAF
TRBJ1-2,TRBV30,AGDRGRRGYGYT
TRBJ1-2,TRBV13,ASSVQGTGEYGYT
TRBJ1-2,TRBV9,ASSPIGGTGGYYGYT
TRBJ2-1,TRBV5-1,ASSPDRVSDNEQF
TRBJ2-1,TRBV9,ASSSTSGTDNEQF
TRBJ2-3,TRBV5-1,ASSLELASTDTQY